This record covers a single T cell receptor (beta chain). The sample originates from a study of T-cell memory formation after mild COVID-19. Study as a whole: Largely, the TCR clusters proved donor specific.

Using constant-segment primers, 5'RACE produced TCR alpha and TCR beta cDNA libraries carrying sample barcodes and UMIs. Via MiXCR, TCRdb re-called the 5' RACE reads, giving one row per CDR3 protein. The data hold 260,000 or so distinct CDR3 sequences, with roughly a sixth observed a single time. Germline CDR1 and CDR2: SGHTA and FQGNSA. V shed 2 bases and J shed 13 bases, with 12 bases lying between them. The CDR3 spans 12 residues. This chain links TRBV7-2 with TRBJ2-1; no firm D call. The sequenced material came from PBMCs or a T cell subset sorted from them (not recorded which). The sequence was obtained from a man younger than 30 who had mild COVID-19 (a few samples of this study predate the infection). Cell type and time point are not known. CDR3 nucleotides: TGTGCCAGCAGCTTATACAGCAGCAACCAGTTCTTC. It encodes CASSLYSSNQFF.